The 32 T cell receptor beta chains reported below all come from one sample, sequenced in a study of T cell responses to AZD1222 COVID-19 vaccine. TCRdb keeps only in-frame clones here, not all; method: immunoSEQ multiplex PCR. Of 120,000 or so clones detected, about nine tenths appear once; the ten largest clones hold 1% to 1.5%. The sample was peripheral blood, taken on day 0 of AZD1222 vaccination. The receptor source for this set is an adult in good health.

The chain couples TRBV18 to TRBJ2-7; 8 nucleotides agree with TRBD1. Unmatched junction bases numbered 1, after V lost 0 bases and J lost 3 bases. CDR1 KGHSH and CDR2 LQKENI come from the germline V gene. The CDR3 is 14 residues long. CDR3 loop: CASSPPDRDYEQYF. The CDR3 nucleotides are TGTGCCAGCTCACCACCGGACAGGGACTACGAGCAGTACTTC.

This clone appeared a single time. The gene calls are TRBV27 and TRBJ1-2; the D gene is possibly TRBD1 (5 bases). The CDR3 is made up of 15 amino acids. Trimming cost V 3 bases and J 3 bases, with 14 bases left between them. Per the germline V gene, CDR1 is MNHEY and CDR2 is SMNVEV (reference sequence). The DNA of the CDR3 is TGTGCCAGCAGTTTTCTTGGGGGAGGAGACTATGGCTACACCTTC. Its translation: CASSFLGGGDYGYTF.

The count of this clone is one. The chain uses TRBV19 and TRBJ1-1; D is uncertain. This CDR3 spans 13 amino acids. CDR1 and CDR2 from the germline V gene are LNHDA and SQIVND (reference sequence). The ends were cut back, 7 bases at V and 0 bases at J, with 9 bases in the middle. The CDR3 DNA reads TGTGCCAGTATGGGCCGTATGAACACTGAAGCTTTCTTT. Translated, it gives CASMGRMNTEAFF.

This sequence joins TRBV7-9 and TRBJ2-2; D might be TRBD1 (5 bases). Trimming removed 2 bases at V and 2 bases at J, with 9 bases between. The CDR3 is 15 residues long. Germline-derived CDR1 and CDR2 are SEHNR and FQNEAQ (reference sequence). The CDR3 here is CASSLPTANTGELFF. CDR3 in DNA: TGTGCCAGCAGCTTACCGACAGCAAACACCGGGGAGCTGTTTTTT.

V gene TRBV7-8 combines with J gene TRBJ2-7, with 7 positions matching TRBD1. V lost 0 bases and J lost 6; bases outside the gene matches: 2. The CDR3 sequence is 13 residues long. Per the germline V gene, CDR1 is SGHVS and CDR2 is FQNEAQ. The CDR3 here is CASSLAGGVEQYF. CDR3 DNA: TGTGCCAGCAGCTTAGCAGGGGGCGTCGAGCAGTACTTC.

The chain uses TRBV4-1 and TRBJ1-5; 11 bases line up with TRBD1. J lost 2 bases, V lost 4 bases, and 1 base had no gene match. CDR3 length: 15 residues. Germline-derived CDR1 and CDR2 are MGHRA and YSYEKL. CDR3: CASSRGQGGNQPQHF. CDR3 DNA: TGCGCCAGCAGCCGGGGACAGGGGGGCAATCAGCCCCAGCATTTT.

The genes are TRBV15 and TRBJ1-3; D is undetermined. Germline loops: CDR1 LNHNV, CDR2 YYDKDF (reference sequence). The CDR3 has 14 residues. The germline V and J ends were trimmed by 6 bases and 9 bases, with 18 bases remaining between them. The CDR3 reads CATRTLGPDSTIYF. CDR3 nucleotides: TGTGCCACCAGGACTCTCGGCCCCGATAGCACCATATATTTT.

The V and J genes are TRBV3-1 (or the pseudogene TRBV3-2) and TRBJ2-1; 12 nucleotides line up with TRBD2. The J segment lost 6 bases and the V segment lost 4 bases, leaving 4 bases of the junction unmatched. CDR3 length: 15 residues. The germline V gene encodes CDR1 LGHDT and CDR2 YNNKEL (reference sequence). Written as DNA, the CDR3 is TGTGCCAGCAGCCGTACTAGCGGGGGGACCAATGAGCAGTTCTTC. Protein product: CASSRTSGGTNEQFF.

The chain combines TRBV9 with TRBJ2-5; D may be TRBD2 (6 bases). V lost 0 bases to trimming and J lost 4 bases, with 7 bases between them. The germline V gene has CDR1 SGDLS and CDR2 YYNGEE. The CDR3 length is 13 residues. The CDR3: CASSVGRGETQYF. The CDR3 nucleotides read TGTGCCAGCAGCGTAGGGAGGGGAGAGACCCAGTACTTC.

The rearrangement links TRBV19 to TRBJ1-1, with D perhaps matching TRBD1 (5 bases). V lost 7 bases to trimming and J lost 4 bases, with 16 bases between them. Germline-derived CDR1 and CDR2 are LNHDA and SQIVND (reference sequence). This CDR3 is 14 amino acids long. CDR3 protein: CASTSAGLATEAFF. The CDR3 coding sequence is TGTGCCAGTACCTCGGCAGGGTTGGCCACTGAAGCTTTCTTT.

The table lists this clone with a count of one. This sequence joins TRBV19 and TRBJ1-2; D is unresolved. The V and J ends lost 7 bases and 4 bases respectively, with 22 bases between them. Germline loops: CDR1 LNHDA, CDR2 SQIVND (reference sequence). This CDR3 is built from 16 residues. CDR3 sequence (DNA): TGTGCCAGTAACCCTACGGGGATGGGATTTCTCTATGGCTACACCTTC. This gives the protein CASNPTGMGFLYGYTF.

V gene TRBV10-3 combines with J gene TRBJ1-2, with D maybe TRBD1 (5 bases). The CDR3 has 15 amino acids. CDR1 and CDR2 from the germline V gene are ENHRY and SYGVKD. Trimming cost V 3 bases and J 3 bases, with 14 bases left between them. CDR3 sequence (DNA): TGTGCCATCAGTGACCGCCCCGGGGGGGACTATGGCTACACCTTC. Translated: CAISDRPGGDYGYTF.

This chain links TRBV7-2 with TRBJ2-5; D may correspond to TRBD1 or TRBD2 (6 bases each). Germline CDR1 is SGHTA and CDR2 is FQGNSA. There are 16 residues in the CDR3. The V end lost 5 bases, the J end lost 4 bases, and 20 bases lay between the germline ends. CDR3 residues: CASSPSGATKGETQYF. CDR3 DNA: TGTGCCAGCAGCCCCTCGGGGGCTACCAAGGGAGAGACCCAGTACTTC.

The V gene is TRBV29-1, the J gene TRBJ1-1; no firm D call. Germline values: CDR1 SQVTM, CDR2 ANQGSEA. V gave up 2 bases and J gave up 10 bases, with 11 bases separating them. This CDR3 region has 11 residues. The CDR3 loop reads CSVEWVWGAFF. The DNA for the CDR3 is TGCAGCGTTGAATGGGTATGGGGAGCTTTCTTT.

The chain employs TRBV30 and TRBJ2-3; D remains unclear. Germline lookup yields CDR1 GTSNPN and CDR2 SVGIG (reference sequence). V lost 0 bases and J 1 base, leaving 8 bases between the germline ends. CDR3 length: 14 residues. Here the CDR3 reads CAWSVLRGTDTQYF. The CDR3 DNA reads TGTGCCTGGAGTGTACTACGGGGCACAGATACGCAGTATTTT.

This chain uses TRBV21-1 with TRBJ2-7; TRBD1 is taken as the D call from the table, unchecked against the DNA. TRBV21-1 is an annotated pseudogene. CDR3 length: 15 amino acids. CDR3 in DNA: TGTGCCAGATCCTGGGACAGACTTAGCTCCTACGAGCAGTACTTC. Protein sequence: CARSWDRLSSYEQYF.

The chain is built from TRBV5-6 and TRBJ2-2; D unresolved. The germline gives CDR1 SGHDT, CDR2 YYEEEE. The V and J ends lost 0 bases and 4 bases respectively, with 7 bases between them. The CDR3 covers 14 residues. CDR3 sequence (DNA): TGTGCCAGCAGCTTGGCCGGAAGCACCGGGGAGCTGTTTTTT. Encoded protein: CASSLAGSTGELFF.

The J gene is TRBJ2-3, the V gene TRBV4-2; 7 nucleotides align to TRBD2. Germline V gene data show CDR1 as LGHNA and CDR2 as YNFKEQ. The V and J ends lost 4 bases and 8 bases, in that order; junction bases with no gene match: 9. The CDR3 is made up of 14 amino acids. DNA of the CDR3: TGTGCCAGCAGCCTCGAGCGGGGCGGGCGTACGCAGTATTTT. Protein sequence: CASSLERGGRTQYF.

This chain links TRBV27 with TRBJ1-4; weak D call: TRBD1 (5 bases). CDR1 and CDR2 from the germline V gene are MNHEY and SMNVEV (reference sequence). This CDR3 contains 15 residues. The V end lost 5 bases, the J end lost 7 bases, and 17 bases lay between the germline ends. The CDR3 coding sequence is TGTGCCAGCAGTCCATATACGTCTGGGGGTGAAAAACTGTTTTTT. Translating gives CASSPYTSGGEKLFF.

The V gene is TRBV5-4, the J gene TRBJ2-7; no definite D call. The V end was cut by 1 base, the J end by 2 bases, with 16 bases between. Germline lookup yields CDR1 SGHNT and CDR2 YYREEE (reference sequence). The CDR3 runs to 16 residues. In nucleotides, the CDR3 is TGTGCCAGCAGCTTGAGAGGAAACACCAATCCCTACGAGCAGTACTTC. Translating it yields CASSLRGNTNPYEQYF.

Here the CDR3 reads CASRQGGSGNTIYF. CDR3 DNA sequence: TGTGCCAGCAGGCAAGGGGGATCCGGAAACACCATATATTTT. The V call is TRBV6-5, the J call TRBJ1-3; tentatively, D is TRBD1 (6 bases). The V gene's germline CDR1 is MNHEY and CDR2 SVGAGI. V was shortened by 6 bases and J by 4 bases, with 13 bases between the two germline ends. The CDR3 contains 14 residues.

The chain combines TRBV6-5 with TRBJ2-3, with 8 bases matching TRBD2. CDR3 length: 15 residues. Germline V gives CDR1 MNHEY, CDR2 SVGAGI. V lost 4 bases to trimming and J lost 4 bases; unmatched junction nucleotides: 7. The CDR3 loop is CASSSGTSWADTQYF. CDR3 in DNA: TGTGCCAGCAGTTCCGGGACTAGTTGGGCAGATACGCAGTATTTT.

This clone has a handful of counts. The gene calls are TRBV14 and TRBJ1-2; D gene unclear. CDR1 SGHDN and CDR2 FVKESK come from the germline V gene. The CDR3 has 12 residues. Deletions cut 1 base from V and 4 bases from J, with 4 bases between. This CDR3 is CASSQGPYGYTF. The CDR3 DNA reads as TGTGCCAGCAGCCAAGGGCCCTATGGCTACACCTTC.

CDR3 DNA sequence: TGTGCCAGCAGCGGCCTACAGGGGACGCATTCACCCCTCCACTTT. This encodes CASSGLQGTHSPLHF. V gene TRBV7-6 combines with J gene TRBJ1-6, with 7 bases lining up with TRBD1. The CDR3 consists of 15 residues. Unmatched junction bases numbered 9, after V lost 5 bases and J lost 8 bases. Germline lookup yields CDR1 SGHVS and CDR2 FNYEAQ.

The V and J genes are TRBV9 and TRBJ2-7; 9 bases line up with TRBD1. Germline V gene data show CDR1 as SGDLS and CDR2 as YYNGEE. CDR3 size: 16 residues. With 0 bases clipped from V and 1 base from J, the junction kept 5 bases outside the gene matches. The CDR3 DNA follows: TGTGCCAGCAGCGTAGACGGGACAGGGATTTCCTACGAGCAGTACTTC. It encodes CASSVDGTGISYEQYF.

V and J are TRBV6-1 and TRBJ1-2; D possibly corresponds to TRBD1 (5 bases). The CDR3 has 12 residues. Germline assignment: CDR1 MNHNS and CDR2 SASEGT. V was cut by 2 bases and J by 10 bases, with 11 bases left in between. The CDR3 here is CASSESRQHYTF. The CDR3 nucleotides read TGTGCCAGCAGTGAATCTAGACAGCACTACACCTTC.

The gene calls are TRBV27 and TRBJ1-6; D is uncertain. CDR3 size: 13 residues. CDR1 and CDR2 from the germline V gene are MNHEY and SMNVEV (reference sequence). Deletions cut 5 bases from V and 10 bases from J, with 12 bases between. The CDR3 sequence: CASSEDSRSPLHF. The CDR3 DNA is TGTGCCAGCAGTGAGGACTCTCGATCACCCCTCCACTTT.

The CDR3 DNA sequence: TGCGGTGCAGGGGGCCCTGAAGCTTTCTTT. Translation: CGAGGPEAFF. The gene calls are TRBV29-1 and TRBJ1-1; 8 nucleotides align to TRBD1. There are 10 residues in the CDR3. Germline V lookup: CDR1 SQVTM, CDR2 ANQGSEA.

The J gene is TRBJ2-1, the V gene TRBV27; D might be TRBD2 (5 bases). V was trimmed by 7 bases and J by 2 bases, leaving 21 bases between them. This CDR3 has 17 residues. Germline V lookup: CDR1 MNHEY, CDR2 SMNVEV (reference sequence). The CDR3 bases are TGTGCCAGCACCATAAAAGGAGGAGAAAACCCCTACAATGAGCAGTTCTTC. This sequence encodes CASTIKGGENPYNEQFF.

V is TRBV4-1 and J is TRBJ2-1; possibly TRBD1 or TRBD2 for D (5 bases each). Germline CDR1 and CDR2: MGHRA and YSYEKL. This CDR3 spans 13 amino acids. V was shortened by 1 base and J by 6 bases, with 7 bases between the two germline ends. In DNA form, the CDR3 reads TGCGCCAGCAGCCAAGTCGGGGCCAATGAGCAGTTCTTC. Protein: CASSQVGANEQFF.

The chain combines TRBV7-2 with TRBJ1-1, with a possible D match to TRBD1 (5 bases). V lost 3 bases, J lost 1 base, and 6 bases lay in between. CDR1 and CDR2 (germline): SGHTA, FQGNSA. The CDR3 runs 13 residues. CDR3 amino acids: CASSFQGNTEAFF. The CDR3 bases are TGTGCCAGCAGCTTTCAGGGGAACACTGAAGCTTTCTTT.

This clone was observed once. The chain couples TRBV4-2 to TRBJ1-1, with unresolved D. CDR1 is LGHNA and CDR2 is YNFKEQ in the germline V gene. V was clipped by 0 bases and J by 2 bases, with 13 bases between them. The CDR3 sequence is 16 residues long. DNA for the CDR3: TGTGCCAGCAGCCAAGATGTCGGGCAGGCAAACACTGAAGCTTTCTTT. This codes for CASSQDVGQANTEAFF.